Here is one T cell receptor (beta chain) with its context. This clone's antigen is unknown. No base-level quality is on record; no much larger clone is a single base apart. In this study, sorted CD4+ and CD8+ T cells from the blood of healthy subjects and of severe aplastic anemia patients had their TCR repertoires deep-sequenced. Ficoll-Paque density gradient centrifugation was used to isolate peripheral blood mononuclear cells. Before DNA was extracted, CD4+ and CD8+ T cells were sorted using either FACS or magnetic beads. The data originate from a study of CD8+CD57+ T cells in acquired aplastic anemia (dated by TCRdb to the late 2010s). Notes on the research overall: DNA extracted from sorted CD4+ and CD8+ cells had a mean of approximately 3.3 ug, with a range of roughly 0.2 to 30 ug. Healthy donor samples averaged about 9.8 million reads for CD4+ and about 11 million for CD8+ cells. The paper as a whole reports these results and caveats: Around 30 CD8+ CDR3 sequences were found in both patients and controls but appeared to be highly expressed in patients and within the immunodominant clones of the patients. No significant difference in CD8+ Simpson's diversity was found between patients and healthy controls (P=0.060).

The CDR3 holds 16 amino acids from the cysteine to the phenylalanine. CDR3 DNA is the only sequence kept; it has 48 bases, read in frame from the first base. Reading the germline V gene gives CDR1 SGDLS and CDR2 YYNGEE. At the junction V is shortened by 0 bases and J by 3 bases; bases outside the gene matches: 7. Genomic DNA served as template for TCR beta VDJ combination and CDR3 sequence profiling. An Illumina HiSeq 2000 was used for TCR repertoire sequencing. In the paper's pipeline: TRBV/TRBJ rearrangement plots, CDR3 size and DJ length profiles, and Simpson's diversity index were used to assess repertoires. Whichever DNA sequence was most abundant in the deep sequencing data was defined as the immunodominant clone. CDR3 amino acid sequences were checked for sharing between subjects and were compared against published repertoires and the VDJdb database. TCRdb reanalyzed the raw reads on its own, using fastp at Q25 for trimming and MiXCR for clone calling, and kept in-frame beta chains. Identical CDR3 protein sequences are pooled into one entry, listed with their most common genes and DNA. The V and J calls were not made by the authors but by TCRdb's processing. The sample records 150,000 to 200,000 distinct CDR3 sequences, approximately 40% of which are singletons. The top ten constitute under 1.2% of the sample.

Sequencing was carried out using sorted CD4+, CD8+, or CD8+CD57+ T cells (not recorded which) from PBMCs. This TCR derives from a human donor in good health. The sequence is built from TRBV9 and TRBJ2-3; 7 bases in the middle match TRBD2. The CDR3 region has the sequence CASSVVASGPTDTQYF. At the DNA level, the sequence is TGTGCCAGCAGCGTAGTGGCTAGCGGTCCGACAGATACGCAGTATTTT.